The 4 T cell receptor beta chains below come from one sample, sequenced in a study of post-analysis software for immune sequencing data. The TCR beta cDNA libraries contained unique molecular identifiers. Via MiXCR, TCRdb re-called the PCR reads, giving one row per CDR3 protein. The sample carries roughly 620,000 distinct CDR3 sequences, 40% to 50% recorded once. Study findings and constraints: Controls had lower frequencies than patients of about 5 TRBV segments, which included TRBV5-6, TRBV5-1 and TRBV20-1.

These receptors' antigens are unknown. Material: blood. These receptor sequences come from a girl aged 10-17 years with multiple sclerosis.

This chain connects TRBV9 to TRBJ2-3; D is undetermined. CDR1 SGDLS and CDR2 YYNGEE come from the germline V gene. Trimming cost V 3 bases and J 6 bases, with 20 bases left between them. This CDR3 comprises 16 residues. The DNA of the CDR3 is TGTGCCAGCAGCGAGTTTGAGTTACTACCCCTGGATACGCAGTATTTT. It is translated as CASSEFELLPLDTQYF.

This clonotype appeared a single time. This chain's CDR3 is CASSLAGDRGRGYTF. The CDR3 bases are TGTGCCAGCAGCTTAGCGGGAGACAGGGGTCGAGGCTACACCTTC. V usage is TRBV7-9 and J usage is TRBJ1-2; 8 bases agree with TRBD1. Germline-derived CDR1 and CDR2 are SEHNR and FQNEAQ (reference sequence). V trimming: 0 bases; J trimming: 8 bases; junction bases outside the gene matches: 8. CDR3 length: 15 amino acids.

This clonotype was seen only once. The chain links TRBV12-3 or TRBV12-4 to TRBJ1-1; D possibly corresponds to TRBD1 (5 bases). This CDR3 spans 15 amino acids. V lost 5 bases, J lost 0 bases, and 13 bases lay in between. CDR3 sequence reads: CASSVGGTLNTEAFF. The CDR3 DNA reads as TGTGCCAGCAGTGTTGGAGGGACTTTGAACACTGAAGCTTTCTTT.

This rearrangement joins TRBV27 to TRBJ2-7, with TRBD1 matching over 9 bases. This CDR3 contains 15 residues. The germline CDR1 and CDR2 sequences are MNHEY and SMNVEV (reference sequence). V lost 6 bases to trimming and J lost 0 bases; unmatched junction nucleotides: 6. The CDR3 DNA reads as TGTGCCAGCAGGAGACAGGGGGGTCCCTCCTACGAGCAGTACTTC. It specifies CASRRQGGPSYEQYF.